This entry describes one T cell receptor beta chain. Its antigen remains unknown. The data derive from a study of T cell responses to AZD1222 COVID-19 vaccine. Turning to the study itself: Second-dose recipients at about 4 or about 12 weeks were treated as one pooled group.

Germline CDR1 reads LNHNV; CDR2 reads YYDKDF (reference sequence). Trimming removed 0 bases at V and 6 bases at J, with 8 bases between. The CDR3 spans 13 residues. Findings and limits, study-wide: Clonal diversity was possibly underestimated, and white British individuals and females predominated among donors. Regions left unmutated in variants are reportedly the target of nearly half of spike-specific TCRs.

Profiled with immunoSEQ multiplex PCR; TCRdb holds only in-frame clones, not every one. The table has around 99,000 clones, about 90% seen once. The sample in question was peripheral blood, obtained on day 0 of AZD1222 vaccination. The sequence was collected from an adult in good health. The chain couples TRBV15 to TRBJ1-2; no clear D. CDR3 sequence reads: CATSRDKGHGYTF. The CDR3 DNA reads TGTGCCACCAGCAGAGATAAAGGTCATGGCTACACCTTC.